One sample yielded the 5 T cell receptor beta chains listed below, sequenced in a study of neoadjuvant anti-PD-1 for oral cavity cancer. Regarding time point: after neoadjuvant nivolumab, at surgical resection. TCRdb keeps only in-frame clones here, not all; method: immunoSEQ multiplex PCR. The repertoire holds some 14,000 clones, 67% seen once, with approximately 3% in the top ten. This specimen consisted of PBMCs, obtained after nivolumab (anti-PD-1) treatment. Receptors were obtained from a person aged 40 to 85 with oral cavity squamous cell carcinoma.

The chain carries TRBV7-3 and TRBJ2-3; no reliable D call. The CDR3 consists of 12 residues. Germline V gives CDR1 SGHTA, CDR2 FQGTGA. V was pared by 1 base and J by 6 bases, with 5 bases between. CDR3: CASSLSVDTQYF. Written as DNA, the CDR3 is TGTGCCAGCAGCTTAAGCGTCGATACGCAGTATTTT.

This CDR3 reads CSARAGEGTGELFF. CDR3 coding DNA: TGCAGCGCCCGAGCGGGAGAGGGAACCGGGGAGCTGTTTTTT. The V gene is TRBV29-1, the J gene TRBJ2-2, with TRBD2 matching over 8 bases. The CDR3 loop spans 14 amino acids. The germline V gene has CDR1 SQVTM and CDR2 ANQGSEA. V was clipped by 7 bases and J by 5 bases; unmatched bases: 9.

V and J are TRBV7-3 and TRBJ2-3; D uncertain. V was cut by 3 bases and J by 3 bases, with 7 bases left in between. Germline V gives CDR1 SGHTA, CDR2 FQGTGA. CDR3 size: 13 residues. The DNA of the CDR3 is TGTGCCAGCAGCTTTGGGGTTACAGATACGCAGTATTTT. Translation: CASSFGVTDTQYF.

This chain links TRBV7-9 with TRBJ2-1; D is possibly TRBD1 (5 bases). Trimming took 2 bases from V and 4 from J, leaving 6 bases between them. The CDR3 contains 13 residues. Germline V gives CDR1 SEHNR, CDR2 FQNEAQ (reference sequence). This chain's CDR3 is CASSLRGYNEQFF. In DNA form, the CDR3 reads TGTGCCAGCAGCTTAAGGGGTTACAATGAGCAGTTCTTC.

The chain is built from TRBV6-1 and TRBJ2-2; no reliable D call. Looked up from germline, CDR1 is MNHNS and CDR2 is SASEGT. The CDR3 runs 14 residues. V lost 9 bases and J lost 6, with 17 bases in between. The CDR3 DNA reads TGTGCCAGTGGAGAGGAAGTGTGGGCCGGGGAGCTGTTTTTT. Translated, it gives CASGEEVWAGELFF.